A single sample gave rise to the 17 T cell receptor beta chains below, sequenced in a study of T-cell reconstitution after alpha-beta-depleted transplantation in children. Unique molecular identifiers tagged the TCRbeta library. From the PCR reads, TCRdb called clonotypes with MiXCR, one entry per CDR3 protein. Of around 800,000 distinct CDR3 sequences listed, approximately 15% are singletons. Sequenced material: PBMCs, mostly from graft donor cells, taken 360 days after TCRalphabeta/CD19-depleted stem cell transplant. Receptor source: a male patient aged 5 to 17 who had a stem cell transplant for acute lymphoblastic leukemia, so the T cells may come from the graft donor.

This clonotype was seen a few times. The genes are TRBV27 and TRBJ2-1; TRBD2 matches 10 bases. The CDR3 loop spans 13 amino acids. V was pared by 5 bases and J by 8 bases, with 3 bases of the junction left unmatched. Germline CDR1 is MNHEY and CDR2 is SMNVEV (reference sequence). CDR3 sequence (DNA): TGTGCCAGCAGTGACGGACTAGCGGATGAGCAGTTCTTC. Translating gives CASSDGLADEQFF.

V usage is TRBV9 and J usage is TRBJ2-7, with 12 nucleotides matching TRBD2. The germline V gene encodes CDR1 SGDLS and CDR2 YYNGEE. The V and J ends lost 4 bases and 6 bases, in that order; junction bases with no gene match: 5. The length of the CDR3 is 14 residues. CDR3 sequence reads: CASSSSGRAVEQYF. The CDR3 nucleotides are TGTGCCAGCAGCTCTAGCGGGAGGGCCGTCGAGCAGTACTTC. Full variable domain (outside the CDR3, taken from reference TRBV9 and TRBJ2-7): DSGVTQTPKHLITATGQRVTLRCSPRSGDLSVYWYQQSLDQGLQFLIQYYNGEERAKGNILERFSAQQFPDLHSELNLSSLELGDSALYFCASSSSGRAVEQYFGPGTRLTVT.

The CDR3 coding sequence is TGTGCCAGTAGTGTGAGACAGGGAGTTGGAAAGGATGGCTACACCTTC. Its translation: CASSVRQGVGKDGYTF. The J gene is TRBJ1-2, the V gene TRBV19, with 7 bases aligning to TRBD1. The CDR3 is 16 amino acids. Germline CDR1 reads LNHDA; CDR2 reads SQIVND (reference sequence). V was pared by 5 bases and J by 6 bases, with 15 bases of the junction left unmatched.

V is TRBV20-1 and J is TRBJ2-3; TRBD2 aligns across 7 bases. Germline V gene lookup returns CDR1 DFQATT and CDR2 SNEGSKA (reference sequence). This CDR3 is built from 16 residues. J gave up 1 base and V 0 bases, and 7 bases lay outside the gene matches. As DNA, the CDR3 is TGCAGTGCTAGAGATCTGCGGGGGAGAGGCACAGATACGCAGTATTTT. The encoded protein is CSARDLRGRGTDTQYF.

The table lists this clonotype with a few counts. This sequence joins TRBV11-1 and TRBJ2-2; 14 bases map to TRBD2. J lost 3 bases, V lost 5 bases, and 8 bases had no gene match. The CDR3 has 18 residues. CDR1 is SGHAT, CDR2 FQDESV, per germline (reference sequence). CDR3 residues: CASSPGLAGGPYTGELFF. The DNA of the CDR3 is TGTGCCAGCAGCCCCGGACTAGCGGGAGGCCCGTACACCGGGGAGCTGTTTTTT.

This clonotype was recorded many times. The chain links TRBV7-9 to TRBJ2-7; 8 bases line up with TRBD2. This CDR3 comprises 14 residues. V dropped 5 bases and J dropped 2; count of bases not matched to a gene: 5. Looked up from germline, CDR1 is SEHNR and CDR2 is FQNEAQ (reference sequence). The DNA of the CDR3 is TGTGCCAGCAGCCATCCGGGACTAGCCTACGAGCAGTACTTC. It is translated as CASSHPGLAYEQYF.

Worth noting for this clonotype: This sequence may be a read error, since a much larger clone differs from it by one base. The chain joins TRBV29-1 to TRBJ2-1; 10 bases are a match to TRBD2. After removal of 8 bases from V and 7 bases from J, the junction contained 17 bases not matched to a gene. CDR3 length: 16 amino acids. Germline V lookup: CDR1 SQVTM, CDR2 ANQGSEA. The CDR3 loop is CSSPNRPGLAMNEQFF. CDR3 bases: TGCAGCTCCCCCAACCGGCCGGGACTAGCGATGAATGAGCAGTTCTTC.

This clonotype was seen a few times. As DNA, the CDR3 is TGTGCCACCAAAGAGCGGGAGGCCTCCTACGAGCAGTACTTC. Protein product: CATKEREASYEQYF. This chain connects TRBV2 to TRBJ2-7; 9 positions agree with TRBD2. Germline V CDR1 and CDR2: SNHLY, FYNNEI. After removal of 10 bases from V and 0 bases from J, the junction contained 7 bases not matched to a gene. This CDR3 comprises 14 residues.

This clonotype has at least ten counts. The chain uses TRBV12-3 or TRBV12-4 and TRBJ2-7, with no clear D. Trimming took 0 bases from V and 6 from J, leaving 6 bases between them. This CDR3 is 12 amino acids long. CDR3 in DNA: TGTGCCAGCAGTTTAGCGGGTCTCGAGCAGTACTTC. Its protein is CASSLAGLEQYF.

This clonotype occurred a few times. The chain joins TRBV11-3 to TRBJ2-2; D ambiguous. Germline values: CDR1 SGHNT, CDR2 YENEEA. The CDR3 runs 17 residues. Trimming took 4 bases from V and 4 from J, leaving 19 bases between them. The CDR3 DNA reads TGTGCCAGCAGCTCACCTGTTGCTGTCCCGGGCACCGGGGAGCTGTTTTTT. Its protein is CASSSPVAVPGTGELFF.

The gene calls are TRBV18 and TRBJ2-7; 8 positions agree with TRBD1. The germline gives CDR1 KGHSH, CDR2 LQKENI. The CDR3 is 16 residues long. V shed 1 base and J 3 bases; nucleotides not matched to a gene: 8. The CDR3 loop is CASSPRTGMRDYEQYF. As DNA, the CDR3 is TGTGCCAGCTCACCACGGACAGGGATGCGGGACTACGAGCAGTACTTC. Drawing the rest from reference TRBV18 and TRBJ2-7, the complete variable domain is NAGVMQNPRHLVRRRGQEARLRCSPMKGHSHVYWYRQLPEEGLKFMVYLQKENIIDESGMPKERFSAEFPKEGPSILRIQQVVRGDSAAYFCASSPRTGMRDYEQYFGPGTRLTVT.

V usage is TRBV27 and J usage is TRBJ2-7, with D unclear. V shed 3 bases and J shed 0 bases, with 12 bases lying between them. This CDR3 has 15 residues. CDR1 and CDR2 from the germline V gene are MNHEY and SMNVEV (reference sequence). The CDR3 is CASSFRPESSYEQYF. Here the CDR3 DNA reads TGTGCCAGCAGTTTTCGGCCGGAGAGCTCCTACGAGCAGTACTTC.

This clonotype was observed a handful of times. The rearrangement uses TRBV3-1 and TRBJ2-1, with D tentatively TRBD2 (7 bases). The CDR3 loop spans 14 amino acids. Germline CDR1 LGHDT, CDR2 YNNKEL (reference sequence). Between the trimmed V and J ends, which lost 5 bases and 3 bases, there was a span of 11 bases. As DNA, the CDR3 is TGTGCCAGCAGCTGGAGGGGGGGCTACAATGAGCAGTTCTTC. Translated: CASSWRGGYNEQFF.

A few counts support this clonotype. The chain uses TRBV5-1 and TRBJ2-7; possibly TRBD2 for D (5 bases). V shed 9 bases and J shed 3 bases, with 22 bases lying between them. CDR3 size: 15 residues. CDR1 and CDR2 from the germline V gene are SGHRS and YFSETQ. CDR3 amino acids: CATPGNRRYGYEQYF. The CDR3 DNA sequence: TGCGCCACCCCGGGAAACAGAAGATATGGCTACGAGCAGTACTTC.

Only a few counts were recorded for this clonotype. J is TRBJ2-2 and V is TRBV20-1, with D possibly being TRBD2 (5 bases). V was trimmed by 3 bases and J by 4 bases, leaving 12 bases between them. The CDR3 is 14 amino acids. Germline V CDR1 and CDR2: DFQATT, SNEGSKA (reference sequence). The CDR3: CSASYPSTTGELFF. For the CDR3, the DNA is TGCAGTGCTAGTTATCCTAGCACCACCGGGGAGCTGTTTTTT.

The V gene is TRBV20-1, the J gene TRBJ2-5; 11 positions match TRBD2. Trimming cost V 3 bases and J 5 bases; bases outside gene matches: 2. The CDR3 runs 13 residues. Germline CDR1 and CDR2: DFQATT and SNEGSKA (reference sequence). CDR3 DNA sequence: TGCAGTGCTAGGCTAGCGGGAGGTGAGACCCAGTACTTC. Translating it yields CSARLAGGETQYF.

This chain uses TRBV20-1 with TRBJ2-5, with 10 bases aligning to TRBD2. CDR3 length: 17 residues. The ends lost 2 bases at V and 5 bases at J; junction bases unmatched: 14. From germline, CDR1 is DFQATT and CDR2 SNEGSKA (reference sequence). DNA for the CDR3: TGCAGTGCTAGAATCTGGGGAGCGGGAGGGCCGGGGGAGACCCAGTACTTC. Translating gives CSARIWGAGGPGETQYF.